The 24 T cell receptor beta chains presented below share a single source sample, sequenced in a study of blood T cells in healthy people across ages. Alongside a J-beta primer mix, a sample-barcoded 5' primer served in a second PCR lasting roughly 6 to 11 cycles. TCRdb independently ran MiXCR on the 5' RACE reads; one entry per CDR3 protein. The sample includes roughly 860,000 distinct CDR3 sequences, 55% to 65% seen only once; the top ten take 25% to 30%. Sequencing was carried out using blood. These receptors originate from a young man in good health.

For the CDR3, the DNA is TGCAGTGCTAGAGATCAAGGCTGGTCCTACGAGCAGTACTTC. Residues: CSARDQGWSYEQYF. The chain combines TRBV20-1 with TRBJ2-7; D not resolved. The CDR3 totals 14 residues. With 0 bases removed from V and 1 base from J, the gap between germline ends came to 10 bases. Germline V gene lookup returns CDR1 DFQATT and CDR2 SNEGSKA (reference sequence).

This sequence joins TRBV10-3 and TRBJ2-5; the D gene is possibly TRBD1 (6 bases). The CDR3 contains 13 residues. The germline V and J ends were trimmed by 10 bases and 1 base, with 13 bases remaining between them. Germline CDR1 ENHRY, CDR2 SYGVKD. The CDR3 region has the DNA TGTGCCACTGGACAGAACCGCCAAGAGACCCAGTACTTC. Its protein product is CATGQNRQETQYF.

DNA of the CDR3: TGCGCCAGCAGCCCCCCCCGGGACAGGGGTGAAGAGACCCAGTACTTC. This translates into CASSPPRDRGEETQYF. The chain combines TRBV5-1 with TRBJ2-5; 10 nucleotides align to TRBD1. The CDR3 extends over 16 amino acids. V shed 4 bases and J 3 bases; nucleotides not matched to a gene: 9. Germline CDR1 and CDR2: SGHRS and YFSETQ.

This clonotype was observed many times. V usage is TRBV7-2 and J usage is TRBJ2-7; D remains ambiguous. Trimming stripped 2 bases from V and 0 bases from J, with 8 bases between. CDR1 and CDR2 from the germline V gene are SGHTA and FQGNSA. The CDR3 covers 14 residues. Here the CDR3 DNA reads TGTGCCAGCAGCTTAAAGGCAGCCTCCTACGAGCAGTACTTC. This encodes CASSLKAASYEQYF.

The table lists this clonotype with a few counts. The V and J genes are TRBV7-2 and TRBJ2-5; D possibly corresponds to TRBD2 (5 bases). Germline CDR1 is SGHTA and CDR2 is FQGNSA. Trimming left V 2 bases short and J 11 bases short, with 18 bases between. The CDR3 covers 14 residues. The CDR3 nucleotides read TGTGCCAGCAGCTTACTGAGGGTGGCGGGTACACAGTACTTC. Translated: CASSLLRVAGTQYF.

In regard to this clonotype: A much larger clone is a single base away; this may be a read error. The CDR3: CASAKEGQVYEQYF. CDR3 nucleotide sequence: TGTGCCAGCGCCAAAGAGGGACAAGTCTACGAGCAGTACTTC. The chain couples TRBV12-3 or TRBV12-4 to TRBJ2-5; TRBD1 might be the D (6 bases). TRBJ2-7 explains the end of the DNA better; the J call may be wrong. This CDR3 has 14 amino acids.

A few counts support this clonotype. The chain uses TRBV7-8 and TRBJ1-2; unclear D gene. Germline CDR1 reads SGHVS; CDR2 reads FQNEAQ. This CDR3 has 22 residues. V gave up 0 bases and J gave up 0 bases, with 29 bases separating them. CDR3 loop: CASSLAQWGPGGGKRANYGYTF. In DNA, the CDR3 is TGTGCCAGCAGCTTAGCGCAATGGGGTCCCGGTGGAGGAAAAAGAGCTAACTATGGCTACACCTTC.

The J gene is TRBJ2-1, the V gene TRBV28; a possible D gene is TRBD2 (5 bases). Germline CDR1 reads MDHEN; CDR2 reads SYDVKM. The CDR3 sequence is 12 residues long. The V gene lost 5 bases and the J gene lost 7 bases, with 9 bases spanning the gap. CDR3 residues: CASSTWTNEQFF. CDR3 in DNA: TGTGCCAGCAGTACTTGGACTAATGAGCAGTTCTTC.

The rearrangement joins TRBV2 to TRBJ2-4, with 8 nucleotides matching TRBD1. The DNA end lines up better with TRBJ2-7; the J call may be wrong. The CDR3 extends over 14 amino acids. Germline V gene sequence: CDR1 SNHLY, CDR2 FYNNEI. The CDR3 loop reads CASASGQGNGEQYF. The CDR3 DNA is TGTGCCAGCGCTTCAGGACAGGGTAATGGCGAGCAGTACTTC.

This clonotype occurred a few times. The rearrangement uses TRBV4-3 and TRBJ1-2; no reliable D call. The CDR3 has 15 amino acids. Germline CDR1 reads LGHNA; CDR2 reads YSLEER. The ends were cut back, 0 bases at V and 3 bases at J, with 11 bases in the middle. This chain's CDR3 is CASSQDVGKDYGYTF. The DNA of the CDR3 is TGCGCCAGCAGCCAAGATGTAGGGAAGGACTATGGCTACACCTTC.

This clonotype was picked up one time. The chain has TRBV25-1 and TRBJ2-1; D gene ambiguous. V was trimmed by 6 bases and J by 4 bases, leaving 10 bases between them. This CDR3 contains 13 residues. Per the germline V gene, CDR1 is MGHDK and CDR2 is SYGVNS. In nucleotides, the CDR3 is TGTGCCAGCAGACAGAATCGATACAATGAGCAGTTCTTC. Translated: CASRQNRYNEQFF.

The chain uses TRBV7-2 and TRBJ2-2; 12 nucleotides align to TRBD2. The V gene's germline CDR1 is SGHTA and CDR2 FQGNSA. The CDR3 runs 18 residues. Trimming cost V 6 bases and J 1 base; bases outside gene matches: 9. CDR3 region: CASRTRTSGVGNTGELFF. The CDR3 DNA is TGTGCCAGCAGAACCAGGACTAGCGGGGTCGGGAACACCGGGGAGCTGTTTTTT.

This clonotype was found a few times. CDR3 in DNA: TGCGCCAGCAGCTCCGGACACTGGGGGTACGAGCAGTACTTC. This translates into CASSSGHWGYEQYF. The gene calls are TRBV5-1 and TRBJ2-7; D may match TRBD1 or TRBD2 (5 bases each). From germline, CDR1 is SGHRS and CDR2 YFSETQ. The CDR3 sequence is 14 residues long. The V and J ends lost 3 bases and 4 bases respectively, with 14 bases between them. The full variable domain, completed using reference TRBV5-1 and TRBJ2-7, is KAGVTQTPRYLIKTRGQQVTLSCSPISGHRSVSWYQQTPGQGLQFLFEYFSETQRNKGNFPGRFSGRQFSNSRSEMNVSTLELGDSALYLCASSSGHWGYEQYFGPGTRLTVT.

V gene TRBV7-3 combines with J gene TRBJ2-1; 10 bases align to TRBD1. The germline V gene has CDR1 SGHTA and CDR2 FQGTGA. This CDR3 has 17 amino acids. V lost 2 bases, J lost 9 bases, and 13 bases stayed unmatched. The CDR3 bases are TGTGCCAGCAGCTTACGGCGGACAGGGGGTCAGGTCAGTGAGCAGTTCTTC. Protein sequence: CASSLRRTGGQVSEQFF.

As DNA, the CDR3 is TGTGCCAGCAGCCAACACGGGACGGTGGAAGGCTACACCTTC. Residues: CASSQHGTVEGYTF. This chain links TRBV4-2 with TRBJ1-2; tentative D call: TRBD1 (5 bases). V was pared by 2 bases and J by 8 bases, with 15 bases between. Germline CDR1 reads LGHNA; CDR2 reads YNFKEQ. CDR3 length equals 14 residues.

The chain couples TRBV6-5 to TRBJ1-2, with D perhaps TRBD1 (5 bases). Trimming took off 2 bases at V and 8 bases at J, with 12 bases between the two ends. The CDR3 contains 13 residues. The germline V gene has CDR1 MNHEY and CDR2 SVGAGI. CDR3 nucleotides: TGTGCCAGCAGTTACGGGCAGGGAAGGGGCTACACCTTC. As protein: CASSYGQGRGYTF.

A note on this clonotype: At one of its ends the junction is not consistent with the germline gene, which may arise from a read error. The chain recombines TRBV7-7 with TRBJ2-5; 10 positions agree with TRBD1. This CDR3 has 15 amino acids. Germline values: CDR1 SSHAT, CDR2 FNYEAQ (reference sequence). The CDR3 protein is CASSRDRTGGETQYF. As DNA, the CDR3 is TGTGCTAGCAGCCGGGATCGGACAGGGGGAGAGACCCAGTACTTC. Filled out from reference TRBV7-7 and TRBJ2-5, the complete variable domain reads GAGVSQSPRYKVTKRGQDVTLRCDPISSHATLYWYQQALGQGPEFLTYFNYEAQPDKSGLPSDRFSAERPEGSISTLTIQRTEQRDSAMYRCASSRDRTGGETQYFGPGTRLLVL.

The chain is built from TRBV27 and TRBJ1-2; D is undetermined. Between the trimmed V and J ends, which lost 10 bases and 4 bases, there was a span of 16 bases. The V gene's germline CDR1 is MNHEY and CDR2 SMNVEV (reference sequence). This CDR3 spans 13 amino acids. In DNA form, the CDR3 reads TGTGCCACAAAATCAGCGACACCCTATGGCTACACCTTC. It yields the protein CATKSATPYGYTF.

V usage is TRBV4-2 and J usage is TRBJ2-6, with D uncertain. Germline V gives CDR1 LGHNA, CDR2 YNFKEQ. The CDR3 is 19 residues long. V was pared by 6 bases and J by 0 bases, with 21 bases between. CDR3 in amino acids: CASRISDVVFSSGANVLTF. In DNA form, the CDR3 reads TGTGCCAGCAGAATCTCTGACGTGGTTTTCTCCTCTGGGGCCAACGTCCTGACTTTC.

V and J are TRBV18 and TRBJ2-7; 7 nucleotides match TRBD1. The CDR3 totals 16 residues. The germline gives CDR1 KGHSH, CDR2 LQKENI. V lost 4 bases to trimming and J lost 0 bases; unmatched junction nucleotides: 9. CDR3 coding DNA: TGTGCCAGCTCACGAACCGGGACAGTTAGCTCCTACGAGCAGTACTTC. As protein: CASSRTGTVSSYEQYF.

V is TRBV28 and J is TRBJ2-5; no firm D call. This CDR3 has 15 residues. Germline CDR1 reads MDHEN; CDR2 reads SYDVKM. V lost 6 bases, J lost 2 bases, and 16 bases lay in between. CDR3 loop: CASSADWELQETQYF. The CDR3 nucleotides are TGTGCCAGCAGCGCCGACTGGGAACTACAAGAGACCCAGTACTTC.

A single count supports this clonotype. The gene calls are TRBV5-1 and TRBJ2-3, with 11 bases matching TRBD2. V lost 0 bases and J lost 6; bases outside the gene matches: 3. The length of the CDR3 is 15 residues. Germline CDR1 is SGHRS and CDR2 is YFSETQ. The CDR3 loop reads CASSLVTSGGDTQYF. In nucleotides, the CDR3 is TGCGCCAGCAGCTTGGTTACTAGCGGGGGTGATACGCAGTATTTT. The whole variable domain, filled in from reference TRBV5-1 and TRBJ2-3, reads KAGVTQTPRYLIKTRGQQVTLSCSPISGHRSVSWYQQTPGQGLQFLFEYFSETQRNKGNFPGRFSGRQFSNSRSEMNVSTLELGDSALYLCASSLVTSGGDTQYFGPGTRLTVL.

This clonotype was picked up a small number of times. V is TRBV6-5 and J is TRBJ2-7; tentative D call: TRBD2 (5 bases). Germline lookup yields CDR1 MNHEY and CDR2 SVGAGI. This CDR3 has 13 amino acids. Trimming shortened V by 7 bases and J by 7 bases, and 17 bases separated the two germline ends. This CDR3 is CASTEGSTGEQYF. DNA of the CDR3: TGTGCCAGCACCGAGGGATCTACGGGAGAGCAGTACTTC.

The genes are TRBV9 and TRBJ2-1; 10 bases are a match to TRBD2. Germline CDR1 is SGDLS and CDR2 is YYNGEE. This CDR3 spans 17 amino acids. V was clipped by 3 bases and J by 6 bases; unmatched bases: 12. Here the CDR3 reads CASSAGSGGALGNEQFF. CDR3 coding DNA: TGTGCCAGCAGCGCCGGCAGCGGGGGGGCTTTAGGCAATGAGCAGTTCTTC.